A single sample is the source of the 3 T cell receptor beta chains below, sequenced in a study of CD8 T cells in ankylosing spondylitis. TCRdb analysed the 5' RACE reads with MiXCR anew, one entry per CDR3 protein. The sample has 220,000 or so distinct CDR3 sequences; about 10% are singletons. Input material: blood, either unsorted or a sorted T cell fraction (not recorded which). The receptors originated from a male donor with ankylosing spondylitis or in good health (not recorded which).

At least ten counts were recorded for this clonotype. The chain couples TRBV20-1 to TRBJ2-7, with 7 bases aligning to TRBD1. The CDR3 length is 14 residues. With 6 bases clipped from V and 5 bases from J, the junction kept 13 bases outside the gene matches. CDR1 is DFQATT, CDR2 SNEGSKA, per germline (reference sequence). DNA of the CDR3: TGCAGTGCGACTACGGGACAGTTGATCGACGAGCAGTACTTC. Translating gives CSATTGQLIDEQYF.

Comment on this clonotype: This may stem from a read error, because a much larger clone lies one nucleotide away. The chain combines TRBV7-9 with TRBJ1-4; no firm D call. CDR1 and CDR2 (germline): SEHNR, FQNEAQ (reference sequence). CDR3 length: 13 residues. Trimming took 10 bases from V and 5 from J, leaving 14 bases between them. For the CDR3, the DNA is TGTGCCATCACAACGGCCGGGAATGAAAAACTGTTTTTT. Translated, it gives CAITTAGNEKLFF.

This clonotype was recorded many times. The rearrangement uses TRBV15 and TRBJ2-3; 9 positions agree with TRBD2. V was pared by 6 bases and J by 0 bases, with 10 bases of the junction left unmatched. The CDR3 consists of 17 residues. Germline lookup yields CDR1 LNHNV and CDR2 YYDKDF (reference sequence). The CDR3 nucleotides are TGTGCCACCAGTCTTAACCCTAGCGGGGCTAGCACAGATACGCAGTATTTT. This sequence encodes CATSLNPSGASTDTQYF. The variable domain in full, completed from reference TRBV15 and TRBJ2-3, reads DAMVIQNPRYQVTQFGKPVTLSCSQTLNHNVMYWYQQKSSQAPKLLFHYYDKDFNNEADTPDNFQSRRPNTSFCFLDIRSPGLGDTAMYLCATSLNPSGASTDTQYFGPGTRLTVL.